This T cell receptor beta chain comes out of a study of identifying expanded T cells in peripheral blood. The method was immunoSEQ multiplex PCR; TCRdb's version includes in-frame clones alone and lacks a portion of them. The sample records roughly 100,000 clones, around 85% being singletons. About this clone: Antigen: not known.

No infections or other immune events were documented during collection. The study, taken as a whole, reports: About 1.2 clones differed between technical replicates, versus approximately 17 and 20 over time. Variance in clone template counts between approximately two-week samples significantly increased with total template count across all healthy donors.

The sequenced sample was blood. This clonotype was obtained from a person between 18 and 75 years old in good health.

The DNA for the CDR3 is TGTGCCAGCAGTCTACTAGCGGACGATACAGATACGCAGTATTTT. The encoded protein is CASSLLADDTDTQYF. V and J are TRBV6-5 and TRBJ2-3; TRBD2 agrees at 8 bases. V shed 5 bases and J 3 bases; nucleotides not matched to a gene: 7. Germline loops: CDR1 MNHEY, CDR2 SVGAGI. The CDR3 loop spans 15 amino acids.